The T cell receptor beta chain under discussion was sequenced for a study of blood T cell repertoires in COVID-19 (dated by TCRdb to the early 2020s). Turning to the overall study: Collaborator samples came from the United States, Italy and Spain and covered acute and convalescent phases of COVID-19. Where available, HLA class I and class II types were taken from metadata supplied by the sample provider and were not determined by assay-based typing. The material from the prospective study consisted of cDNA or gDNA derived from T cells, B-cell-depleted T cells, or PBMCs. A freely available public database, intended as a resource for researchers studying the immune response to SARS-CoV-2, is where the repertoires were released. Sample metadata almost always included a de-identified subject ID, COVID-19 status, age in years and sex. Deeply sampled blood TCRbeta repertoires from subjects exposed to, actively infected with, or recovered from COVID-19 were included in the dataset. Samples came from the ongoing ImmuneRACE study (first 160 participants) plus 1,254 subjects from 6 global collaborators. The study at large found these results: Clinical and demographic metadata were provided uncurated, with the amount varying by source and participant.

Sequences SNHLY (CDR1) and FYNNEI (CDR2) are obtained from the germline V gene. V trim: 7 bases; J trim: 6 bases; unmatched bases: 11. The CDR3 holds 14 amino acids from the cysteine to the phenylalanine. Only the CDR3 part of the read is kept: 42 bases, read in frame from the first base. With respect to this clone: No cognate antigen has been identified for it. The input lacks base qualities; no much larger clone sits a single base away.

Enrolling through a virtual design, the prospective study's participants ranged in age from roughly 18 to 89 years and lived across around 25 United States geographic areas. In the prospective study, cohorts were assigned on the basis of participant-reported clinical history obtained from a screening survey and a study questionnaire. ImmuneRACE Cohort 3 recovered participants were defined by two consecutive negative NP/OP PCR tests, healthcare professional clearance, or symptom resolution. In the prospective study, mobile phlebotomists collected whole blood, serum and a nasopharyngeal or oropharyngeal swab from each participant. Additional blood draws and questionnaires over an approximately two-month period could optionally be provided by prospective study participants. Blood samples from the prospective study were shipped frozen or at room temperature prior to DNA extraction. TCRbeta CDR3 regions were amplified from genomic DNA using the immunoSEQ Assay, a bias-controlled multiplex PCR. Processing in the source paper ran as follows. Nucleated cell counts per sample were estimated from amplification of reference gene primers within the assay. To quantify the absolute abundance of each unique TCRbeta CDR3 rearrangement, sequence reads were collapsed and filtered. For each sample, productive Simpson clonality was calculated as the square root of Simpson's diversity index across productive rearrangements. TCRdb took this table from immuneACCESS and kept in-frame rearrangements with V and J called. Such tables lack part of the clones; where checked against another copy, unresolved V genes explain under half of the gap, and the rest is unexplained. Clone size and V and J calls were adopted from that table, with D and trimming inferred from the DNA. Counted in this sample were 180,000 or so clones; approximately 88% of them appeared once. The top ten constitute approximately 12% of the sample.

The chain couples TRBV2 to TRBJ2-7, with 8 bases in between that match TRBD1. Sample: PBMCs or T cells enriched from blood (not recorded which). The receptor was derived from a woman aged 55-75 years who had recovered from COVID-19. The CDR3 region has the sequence CASNLQGALGEQYF. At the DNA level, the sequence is TGTGCCAGCAACCTTCAGGGGGCGCTGGGCGAGCAGTACTTC. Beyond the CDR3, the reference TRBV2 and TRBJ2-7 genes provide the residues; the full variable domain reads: EPEVTQTPSHQVTQMGQEVILRCVPISNHLYFYWYRQILGQKVEFLVSFYNNEISEKSEIFDDQFSVERPDGSNFTLKIRSTKLEDSAMYFCASNLQGALGEQYFGPGTRLTVT.